Listed below are T cell receptor beta chains from one sample, sequenced in a study of breast tumors, draining lymph nodes, adjacent tissues. TCRdb analysed the multiplex PCR reads with MiXCR anew, one entry per CDR3 protein. The data show some 230,000 distinct CDR3 sequences, with less than 40% seen just once and roughly 3.5% held by the top ten. The sample consisted of axillary lymph node tissue. The receptors were gathered from a female donor with breast cancer. Some clones in this sample may be carry-over from other donors' samples. Both conserved end residues are part of each CDR3. A D gene is named only where the DNA matches it firmly. Expanded clones get a size class; other rows say once, few or many, or leave the size out.

TRBD2	many	TRBV19	TRBJ2-5	CASSKLAGLETQYF	TGTGCCAGTAGTAAGCTAGCGGGACTAGAGACCCAGTACTTC
.	many	TRBV7-7	TRBJ2-5	CASSLEDGDQETQYF	TGTGCTAGCAGCTTGGAGGACGGGGACCAAGAGACCCAGTACTTC
.	many	TRBV3-1	TRBJ2-7	CASSQNSGYEQYF	TGTGCCAGCAGCCAAAACAGCGGTTACGAGCAGTACTTC
.	many	TRBV2	TRBJ2-1	CASSESRGNSYNEQFF	TGTGCCAGCAGTGAAAGTAGGGGAAATTCCTACAATGAGCAGTTCTTC
TRBD1	many	TRBV19	TRBJ1-5	CASSMTGGDYQPQHF	TGTGCCAGTAGTATGACAGGGGGCGATTATCAGCCCCAGCATTTT
.	many	TRBV20-1	TRBJ2-1	CSARSRRNEQFF	TGCAGTGCTAGGAGCAGGCGGAATGAGCAGTTCTTC
TRBD2	many	TRBV2	TRBJ2-3	CASSSTSGSQYF	TGTGCCAGCAGTTCGACTAGCGGGTCGCAGTATTTT
.	many	TRBV7-9	TRBJ1-1	CASSWGQNTEAFF	TGTGCCAGCAGCTGGGGACAGAACACTGAAGCTTTCTTT
.	.	TRBV9	TRBJ1-1	CASSPVTGSNTEAFF	TGTGCCAGCAGCCCGGTCACGGGTTCGAACACTGAAGCTTTCTTT
TRBD1	many	TRBV4-3	TRBJ1-5	CASSVEDRGRVSNQPQHF	TGCGCCAGCTCCGTCGAGGACAGGGGGCGCGTAAGCAATCAGCCCCAGCATTTT
TRBD1	.	TRBV3-1	TRBJ2-1	CASSKDRGPNNEQFF	TGTGCCAGCAGCAAGGACAGGGGACCTAACAATGAGCAGTTCTTC
.	many	TRBV10-3	TRBJ2-7	CAIRTSSGEQYF	TGTGCCATCAGGACATCCAGCGGCGAGCAGTACTTC
.	many	TRBV28	TRBJ1-6	CASNDPGSTPLHF	TGTGCCAGCAATGATCCGGGAAGTACACCCCTCCACTTT
.	many	TRBV19	TRBJ1-5	CASSIVGGHSNQPQHF	TGTGCCAGTAGTATAGTAGGGGGACATAGCAATCAGCCCCAGCATTTT
.	.	TRBV7-3	TRBJ1-6	CASSQTVGNSPLHF	TGTGCCAGCAGCCAAACAGTGGGGAATTCACCCCTCCACTTT